This TCR beta chain derives from a study of T cells in Graves' hyperthyroidism and ophthalmopathy. Trimming shortened V by 0 bases and J by 6 bases, and 9 bases separated the two germline ends. The CDR3 covers 14 residues. Germline V CDR1 and CDR2: SGHTA, FQGTGA. The CDR3 regions of TCR beta were amplified from RNA transcripts. In the first-round RT-PCR of the TCR CDR3, the HTBI primer set was used. TCRdb re-called the multiplex PCR reads with MiXCR, one entry per CDR3 protein. The sample yields fewer than 450,000 distinct CDR3 sequences, approximately 14% seen once. This clonotype was observed a handful of times.

Sequencing was performed on blood. The genes are TRBV7-3 and TRBJ2-1; TRBD2 might be the D (5 bases). The clonotype comes from a woman aged 55-70 years with Graves' ophthalmopathy. The DNA of the CDR3 is TGTGCCAGCAGCTTAACGGTCACTAGCAATGAGCAGTTCTTC. As protein: CASSLTVTSNEQFF.